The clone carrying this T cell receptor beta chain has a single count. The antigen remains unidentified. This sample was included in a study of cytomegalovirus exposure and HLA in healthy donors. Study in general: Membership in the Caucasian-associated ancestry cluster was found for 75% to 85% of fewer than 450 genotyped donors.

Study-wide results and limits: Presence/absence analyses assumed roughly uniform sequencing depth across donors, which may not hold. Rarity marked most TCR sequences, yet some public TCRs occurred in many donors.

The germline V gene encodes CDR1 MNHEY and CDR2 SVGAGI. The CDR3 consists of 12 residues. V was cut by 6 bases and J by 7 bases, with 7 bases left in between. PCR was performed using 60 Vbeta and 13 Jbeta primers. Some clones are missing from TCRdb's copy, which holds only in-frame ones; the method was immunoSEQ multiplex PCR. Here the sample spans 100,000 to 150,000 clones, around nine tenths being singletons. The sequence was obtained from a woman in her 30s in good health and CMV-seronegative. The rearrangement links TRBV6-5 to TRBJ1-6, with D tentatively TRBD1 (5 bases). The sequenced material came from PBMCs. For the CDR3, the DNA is TGTGCCAGCAGGGAGGGGAATTCACCCCTCCACTTT. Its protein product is CASREGNSPLHF.